This TCR beta chain was observed in a study of CD8+ T cells in alopecia areata (dated by TCRdb to between 2018 and 2020). As for the study more broadly: The treated patients, all with moderate-to-severe alopecia areata, were enrolled in an open-label pilot trial of oral tofacitinib given at 5 to 10 mg twice daily. Clonality in the scalp was compared among normal scalp (n=4), patchy alopecia areata scalp (n=8), and alopecia totalis/universalis scalp (n=8). Patients stayed on tofacitinib for 6 to 18 months and then had 6 months of follow-up off drug so that delayed response and recurrence could be assessed. The SALT score, which quantifies the percentage of affected scalp surface area, was used to measure disease severity in treated patients. In humans, TCRbeta sequencing was performed on scalp tissue and on sorted CD4+ and CD8+ peripheral blood T cells from healthy controls and from patients with patchy or totalis/universalis alopecia areata. The study used high-throughput TCRbeta sequencing to examine T cell clonal expansion in alopecia areata, in both the C3H/HeJ mouse model and human patients. RNA was extracted with the PAXgene miRNA kit for fixed scalp, the miRNeasy kit for PBMCs, and the RNeasy kit for mouse skin. TCRbeta CDR3 regions were amplified by immunoSEQ multiplex PCR with 35 Vbeta forward and 13 Jbeta reverse primers. Biopsies were taken from tofacitinib-treated patients at baseline and at 4 and 24 weeks of treatment, and a later scalp biopsy was taken in several of the tofacitinib-treated patients.

Libraries were constructed by the immunoSEQ multiplex PCR assay. RNA was extracted from all samples and reverse transcribed into cDNA as template for TCR sequencing. First-strand cDNA was synthesized with SuperScript III using a 2:1 mix of oligo-dT and random hexamers. A synthetic immune receptor repertoire was used to gauge amplification bias, and whatever bias remained was removed computationally. The authors processed their data as follows. Raw reads were preprocessed to remove errors, and CDR3 was defined according to IMGT conventions as the region from the conserved cysteine to phenylalanine. Clonality was computed as 1 minus the Shannon entropy, with the entropy normalized by log2 of the number of productive unique TCRs. Whether each scalp clone was CD4 or CD8 was inferred by checking scalp TCRbeta sequences against the CD4 and CD8 repertoires from sorted blood. What TCRdb holds here is the immuneACCESS table cut down to in-frame rearrangements. Part of the clones is not present; checked against another copy, under half of the missing clones reflect an unresolved V gene, and the others are unexplained. That table gives V, J and clone size, and the DNA gave D and trimming. The sample contains more than 150,000 clones, 60% to 70% of them found a single time. Over 3% of the sample comes from the top ten.

The study at large found these results: Because the treated cohort was small and had only one nonresponder, larger studies are needed to examine links between baseline CD8+ expansion and response. Many expanded lesional clones were found to persist in scalp and blood during tofacitinib treatment, and relapse after treatment cessation may be partly explained by this persistence. Tofacitinib significantly lowered scalp clonality and the number of expanded CD8+ clones among the top 100 scalp clones. Compared with mice, TCR sequences shared between patients were less clear, possibly partly because of HLA diversity across the patient population. Resident alphabeta T cells in normal human skin are also sequenced, complicating scalp TCR repertoire analysis, unlike mouse skin dominated by gammadelta T cells. Compared with normal scalp, lesional scalp, particularly in alopecia totalis/universalis, had higher clonality and more expanded CD8+ clones, which suggests antigenic drive.

A note on this clone: Its target antigen remains unknown. No qualities accompany the bases; no much larger clone lies one base away.

Inclusive of the bounding cysteine and phenylalanine, the CDR3 is 14 residues long. Only the CDR3 region is kept as DNA, spanning 42 bases read in frame from base 1. In the germline V gene (reference sequence), CDR1 corresponds to GTSNPN and CDR2 to SVGIG. V lost 0 bases and J lost 4 bases; the stretch between them is 7 bases long. The time point label, as the study defines it: less than five weeks on oral tofacitinib. The sample's treatment or condition label, in plain terms: oral pan-JAK inhibitor, 5-10 mg twice daily. Lesional scalp punch biopsies and peripheral blood were obtained from alopecia areata patients. PBMCs were separated by density centrifugation and stained for CD3, CD4 and CD8, after which CD4+ and CD8+ T cells were sorted on a FACSAria.

This sequence originates from a human donor with alopecia areata. Sequenced material: CD4+ T cells sorted from blood, taken at week 4, from a patient treated with tofacitinib. The sequence joins TRBV30 to TRBJ1-6; the D gene is not confidently resolved. The DNA is TGTGCCTGGAGTGTTGCGACTTATAATTCACCCCTCCACTTT. Its amino acids are CAWSVATYNSPLHF.